These T cell receptor beta chains were read from a single sample in a study of blood T cell repertoires in COVID-19. The assay was immunoSEQ multiplex PCR, and TCRdb's table has in-frame clones only and misses some. The sample has 150,000 to 200,000 clones, roughly nine tenths seen once; the top ten hold about a tenth. Sequenced input: peripheral blood. These receptors were taken from a woman aged 55 to 70 with COVID-19, enrolled during active disease. The CDR3 runs from the conserved cysteine through the conserved F or W. Each record gives: clone size, V gene, D gene, J gene, CDR3 DNA, CDR3 protein. D genes are given only for firm matches. Clone size is given for some rows only: seen once, a few or many times, or a class if the clone is expanded.

>-|TRBV5-4|TRBD2|TRBJ2-3
TGTGCCAGCAGCCGGACTAGTGCTGCAGATACGCAGTATTTT
CASSRTSAADTQYF
>many|TRBV28|-|TRBJ1-6
TGTGCCAGCAGTTTCCTTACGGACAGTAATAATTCACCCCTCCACTTT
CASSFLTDSNNSPLHF
>-|TRBV11-1|TRBD1|TRBJ2-1
TGTGCCAGCAGCTTAATGGTGACAGGGGGGATGTTCTTC
CASSLMVTGGMFF
>-|TRBV6-1|-|TRBJ1-6
TGTGCCAGCAGTGAATATAGGACACGATATAGGAGCTCCTATAATTCACCCCTCCACTTT
CASSEYRTRYRSSYNSPLHF
>-|TRBV9|TRBD1|TRBJ2-6
TGTGCCAGCAGCGTAAGCAGTACAGGGGGCATTTCTGGGGCCAACGTCCTGACTTTC
CASSVSSTGGISGANVLTF
>few|TRBV3-1/TRBV3-2|-|TRBJ1-6
TGTGCCAGCAGCTCTCCTAATAATTCACCCCTCCACTTT
CASSSPNNSPLHF
>-|TRBV7-2|-|TRBJ1-2
TGTGCCAGCAGCTTACAGGGGAACTATGGCTACACCTTC
CASSLQGNYGYTF
>-|TRBV5-1|-|TRBJ1-1
TGCGCCAGCAGCGGACGGATGACAGGGAACACTGAAGCTTTCTTT
CASSGRMTGNTEAFF
>-|TRBV4-1|TRBD2|TRBJ2-1
TGCGCCAGCAGCGCCAAGGGACTAGCGGGGTACAATGAGCAGTTCTTC
CASSAKGLAGYNEQFF
>-|TRBV18|TRBD2|TRBJ2-2
TGTGCCAGCTCACCATGGACTAGCGGGAGGACCGGGGAGCTGTTTTTT
CASSPWTSGRTGELFF
>-|TRBV12-3/TRBV12-4|-|TRBJ1-2
TGTGCCAGCAGTCGATTCTACTGGGAGCCTCTCTTC
CASSRFYWEPLF
>-|TRBV11-3|-|TRBJ2-7
TGTGCCAGCAGCTTAGTAGCCGGGACACCCAGCTCCTACGAGCAGTACTTC
CASSLVAGTPSSYEQYF
>-|TRBV27|TRBD2|TRBJ2-7
TGTGCCAGCAGTCTCCGGGAGGGCTACGAGCAGTACTTC
CASSLREGYEQYF
>once|TRBV9|TRBD1|TRBJ1-6
TGTGCCAGCAGCGGAACCGGGACAGTCCTTAATTCACCCCTCCACTTT
CASSGTGTVLNSPLHF
>-|TRBV6-2/TRBV6-3|-|TRBJ1-4
TGTGCCAGCAGCCCGGGGGGGATCCCGAATGAAAAACTGTTTTTT
CASSPGGIPNEKLFF
>-|TRBV7-8|TRBD1|TRBJ1-5
TGTGCCAGCAGCCAGGGGACAGGGGGCACGAGCAATCAGCCCCAGCATTTT
CASSQGTGGTSNQPQHF
>once|TRBV10-3|-|TRBJ2-7
TGTGCCATCAGTGAGTCGAAGACGGGTCGAGACTACGAGCAGTACTTC
CAISESKTGRDYEQYF
>-|TRBV5-5|TRBD1|TRBJ1-2
TGTGCCAGCAGTTCGACAGGGTATGCTAACTATGGCTACACCTTC
CASSSTGYANYGYTF
>-|TRBV5-1|TRBD1|TRBJ1-5
TGCGCCAGCAGCACCGGGACAGATAGCAATCAGCCCCAGCATTTT
CASSTGTDSNQPQHF
>-|TRBV5-1|-|TRBJ1-3
TGCGCCAGCAGCTTAGCTACTAAAGGAAACACCATATATTTT
CASSLATKGNTIYF
>-|TRBV5-4|-|TRBJ2-1
TGTGCCAGCAGCTTGGCCAGATACAATGAGCAGTTCTTC
CASSLARYNEQFF
>once|TRBV9|TRBD1|TRBJ1-1
TGTGCCAGCAGCGTAGGGGCGGGGACAGCGAACACTGAAGCTTTCTTT
CASSVGAGTANTEAFF
>-|TRBV7-2|-|TRBJ1-5
TGTGCCAGCAGCTTAGTCGAGGCAAGCCAGCCCCAGCATTTT
CASSLVEASQPQHF
>-|TRBV5-8|-|TRBJ1-2
TGTGCCAGCAGCTCGACAGGACCTCGGGGCTACACCTTC
CASSSTGPRGYTF